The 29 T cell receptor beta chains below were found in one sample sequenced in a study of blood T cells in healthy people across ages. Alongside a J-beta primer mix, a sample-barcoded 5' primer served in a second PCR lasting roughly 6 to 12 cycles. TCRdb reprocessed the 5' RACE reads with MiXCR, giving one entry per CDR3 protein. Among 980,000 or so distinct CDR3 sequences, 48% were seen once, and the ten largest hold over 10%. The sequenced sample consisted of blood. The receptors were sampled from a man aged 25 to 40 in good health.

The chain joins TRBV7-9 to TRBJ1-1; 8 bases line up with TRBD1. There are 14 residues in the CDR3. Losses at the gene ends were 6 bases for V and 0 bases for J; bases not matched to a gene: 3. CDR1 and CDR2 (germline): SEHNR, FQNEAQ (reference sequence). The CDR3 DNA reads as TGTGCCAGCAGTGTGGGACAGGTGAACACTGAAGCTTTCTTT. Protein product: CASSVGQVNTEAFF. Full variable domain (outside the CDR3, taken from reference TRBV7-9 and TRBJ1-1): DTGVSQNPRHKITKRGQNVTFRCDPISEHNRLYWYRQTLGQGPEFLTYFQNEAQLEKSRLLSDRFSAERPKGSFSTLEIQRTEQGDSAMYLCASSVGQVNTEAFFGQGTRLTVV.

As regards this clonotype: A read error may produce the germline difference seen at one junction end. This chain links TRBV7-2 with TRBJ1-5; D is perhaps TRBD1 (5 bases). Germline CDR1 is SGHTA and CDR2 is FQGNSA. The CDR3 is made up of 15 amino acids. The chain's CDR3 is CASSLAGGGNPPQHF. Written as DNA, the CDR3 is TGTGCCAGCAGCTTAGCGGGGGGAGGAAATCCGCCCCAGCATTTT.

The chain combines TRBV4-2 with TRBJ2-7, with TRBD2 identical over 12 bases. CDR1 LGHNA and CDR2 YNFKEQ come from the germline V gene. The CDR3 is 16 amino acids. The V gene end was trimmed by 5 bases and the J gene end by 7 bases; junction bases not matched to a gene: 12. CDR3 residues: CASSMRLAGAYNEQYF. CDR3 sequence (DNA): TGTGCCAGCAGCATGCGACTAGCGGGGGCCTACAATGAGCAGTACTTC.

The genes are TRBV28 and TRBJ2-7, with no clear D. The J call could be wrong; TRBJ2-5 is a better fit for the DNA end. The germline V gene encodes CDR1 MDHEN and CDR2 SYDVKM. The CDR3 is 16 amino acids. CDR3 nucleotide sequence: TGTGCCAGCAGTTTTCGTGTCCCTGTACCCCCAGAGACCCAGTACTTC. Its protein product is CASSFRVPVPPETQYF.

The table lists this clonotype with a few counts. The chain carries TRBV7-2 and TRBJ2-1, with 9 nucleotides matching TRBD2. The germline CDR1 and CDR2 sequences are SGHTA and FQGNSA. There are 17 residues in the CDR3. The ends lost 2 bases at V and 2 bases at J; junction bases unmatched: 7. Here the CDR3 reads CASSLSETSGPYNEQFF. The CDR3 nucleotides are TGTGCCAGCAGCTTATCCGAGACTAGCGGCCCCTACAATGAGCAGTTCTTC. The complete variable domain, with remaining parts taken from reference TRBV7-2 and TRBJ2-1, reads GAGVSQSPSNKVTEKGKDVELRCDPISGHTALYWYRQSLGQGLEFLIYFQGNSAPDKSGLPSDRFSAERTGGSVSTLTIQRTQQEDSAVYLCASSLSETSGPYNEQFFGPGTRLTVL.

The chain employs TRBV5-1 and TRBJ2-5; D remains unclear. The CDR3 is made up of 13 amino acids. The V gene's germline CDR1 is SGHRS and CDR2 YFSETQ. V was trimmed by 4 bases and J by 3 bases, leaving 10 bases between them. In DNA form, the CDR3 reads TGCGCCAGCAGCAGACAACTCGAAGAGACCCAGTACTTC. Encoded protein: CASSRQLEETQYF.

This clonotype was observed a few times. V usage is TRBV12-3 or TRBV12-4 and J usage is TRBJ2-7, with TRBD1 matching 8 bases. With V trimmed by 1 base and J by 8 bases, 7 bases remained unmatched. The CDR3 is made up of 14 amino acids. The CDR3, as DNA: TGTGCCAGCAGTTTAGGGACAGGGCCTTACCAGCAGTACTTC. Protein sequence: CASSLGTGPYQQYF.

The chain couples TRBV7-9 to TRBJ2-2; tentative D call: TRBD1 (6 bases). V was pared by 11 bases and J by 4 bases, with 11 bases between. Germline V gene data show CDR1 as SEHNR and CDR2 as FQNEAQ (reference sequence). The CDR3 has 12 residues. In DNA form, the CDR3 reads TGTGCCGCAGGGGTCCTCACCGGGGAGCTGTTTTTT. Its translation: CAAGVLTGELFF.

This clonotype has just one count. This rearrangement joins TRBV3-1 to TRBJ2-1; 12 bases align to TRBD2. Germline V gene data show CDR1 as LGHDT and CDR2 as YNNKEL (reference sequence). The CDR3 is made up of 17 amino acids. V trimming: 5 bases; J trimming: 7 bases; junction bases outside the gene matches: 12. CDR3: CASSLRASGGAGNEQFF. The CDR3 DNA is TGTGCCAGCAGCTTAAGAGCTAGCGGGGGGGCTGGGAATGAGCAGTTCTTC.

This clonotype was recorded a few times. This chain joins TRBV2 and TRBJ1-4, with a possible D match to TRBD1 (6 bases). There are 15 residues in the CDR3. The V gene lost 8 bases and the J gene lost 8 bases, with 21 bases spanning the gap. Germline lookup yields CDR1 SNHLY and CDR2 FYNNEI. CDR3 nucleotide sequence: TGTGCCAGCCACGAAGAGAGGGGGATTGGCGAAAAACTGTTTTTT. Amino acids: CASHEERGIGEKLFF.

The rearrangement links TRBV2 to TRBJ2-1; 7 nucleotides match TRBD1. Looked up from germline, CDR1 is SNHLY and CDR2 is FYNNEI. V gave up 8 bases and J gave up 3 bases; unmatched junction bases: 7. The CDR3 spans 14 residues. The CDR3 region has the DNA TGTGCCAGCTTTGGGGACAGAAACTACAATGAGCAGTTCTTC. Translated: CASFGDRNYNEQFF.

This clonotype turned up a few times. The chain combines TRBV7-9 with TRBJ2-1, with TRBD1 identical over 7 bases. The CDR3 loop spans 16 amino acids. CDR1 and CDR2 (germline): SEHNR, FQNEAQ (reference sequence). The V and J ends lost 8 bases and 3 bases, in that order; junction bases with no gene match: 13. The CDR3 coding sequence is TGTGCCAGCGGACAGGTAATACCCTTAGGCTACAATGAGCAGTTCTTC. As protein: CASGQVIPLGYNEQFF.

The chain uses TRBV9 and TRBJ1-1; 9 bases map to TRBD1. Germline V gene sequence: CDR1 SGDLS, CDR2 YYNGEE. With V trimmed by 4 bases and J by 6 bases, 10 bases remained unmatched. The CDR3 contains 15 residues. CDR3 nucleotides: TGTGCCAGCAGCCCCAGACAGGGGGGCCCGGCTGAAGCTTTCTTT. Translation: CASSPRQGGPAEAFF.

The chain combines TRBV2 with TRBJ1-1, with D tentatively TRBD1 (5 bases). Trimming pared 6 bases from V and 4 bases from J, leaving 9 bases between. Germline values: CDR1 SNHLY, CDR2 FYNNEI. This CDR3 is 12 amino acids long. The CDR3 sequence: CASRAGPTEAFF. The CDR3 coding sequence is TGTGCCAGCAGGGCAGGGCCCACTGAAGCTTTCTTT.

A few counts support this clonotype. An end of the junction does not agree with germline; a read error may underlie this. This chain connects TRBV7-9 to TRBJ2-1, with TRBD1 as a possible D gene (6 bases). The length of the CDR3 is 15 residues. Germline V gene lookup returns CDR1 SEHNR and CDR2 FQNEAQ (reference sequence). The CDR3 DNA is TGCGCCAGCAGCCCCCTGGGGGCGGACTACAATGAGCAGTTCTTC. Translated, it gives CASSPLGADYNEQFF. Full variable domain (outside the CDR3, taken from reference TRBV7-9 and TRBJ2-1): DTGVSQNPRHKITKRGQNVTFRCDPISEHNRLYWYRQTLGQGPEFLTYFQNEAQLEKSRLLSDRFSAERPKGSFSTLEIQRTEQGDSAMYLCASSPLGADYNEQFFGPGTRLTVL.

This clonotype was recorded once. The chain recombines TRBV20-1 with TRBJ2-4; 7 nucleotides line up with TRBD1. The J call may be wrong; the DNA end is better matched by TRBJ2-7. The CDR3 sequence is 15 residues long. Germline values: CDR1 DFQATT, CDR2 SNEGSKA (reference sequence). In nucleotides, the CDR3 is TGCAGTGCTAGAGATCCCGGGACAGCTACCTACGAGCAGTACTTC. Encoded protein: CSARDPGTATYEQYF.

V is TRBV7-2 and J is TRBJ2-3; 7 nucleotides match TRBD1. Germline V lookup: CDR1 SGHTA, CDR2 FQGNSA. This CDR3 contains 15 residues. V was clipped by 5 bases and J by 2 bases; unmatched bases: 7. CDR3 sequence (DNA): TGTGCCAGCAGCCTGAGGGGGCCGACCACAGATACGCAGTATTTT. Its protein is CASSLRGPTTDTQYF.

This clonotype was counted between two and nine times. CDR3 sequence: CSAGRGSGLSYEQYF. The CDR3 nucleotides are TGCAGTGCTGGCCGGGGATCAGGATTATCCTACGAGCAGTACTTC. This chain connects TRBV20-1 to TRBJ2-7, with TRBD2 as a possible D gene (5 bases). Trimming stripped 5 bases from V and 1 base from J, with 18 bases between. CDR1 DFQATT and CDR2 SNEGSKA come from the germline V gene (reference sequence). CDR3 length equals 15 residues.

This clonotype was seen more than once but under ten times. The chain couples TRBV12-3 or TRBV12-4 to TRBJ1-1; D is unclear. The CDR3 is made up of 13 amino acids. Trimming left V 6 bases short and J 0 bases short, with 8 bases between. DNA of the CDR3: TGTGCCAGCAGCAATAGTCTGAACACTGAAGCTTTCTTT. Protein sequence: CASSNSLNTEAFF.

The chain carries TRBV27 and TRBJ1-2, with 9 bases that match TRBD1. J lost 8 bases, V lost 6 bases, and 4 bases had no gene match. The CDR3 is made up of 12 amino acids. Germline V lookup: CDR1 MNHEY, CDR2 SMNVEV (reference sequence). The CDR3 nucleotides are TGTGCCAGCAGGGACAGGGGAAAAGGCTACACCTTC. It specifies CASRDRGKGYTF.

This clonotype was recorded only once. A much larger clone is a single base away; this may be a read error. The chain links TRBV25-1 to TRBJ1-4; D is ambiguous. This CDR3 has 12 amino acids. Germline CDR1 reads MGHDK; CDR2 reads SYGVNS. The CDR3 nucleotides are TGTGCCAGCAGTGAAACAGTTGAAAAACTGATTTTT. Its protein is CASSETVEKLIF. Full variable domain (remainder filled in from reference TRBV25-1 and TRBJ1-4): EADIYQTPRYLVIGTGKKITLECSQTMGHDKMYWYQQDPGMELHLIHYSYGVNSTEKGDLSSESTVSRIRTEHFPLTLESARPSHTSQYLCASSETVEKLIFGSGTQLSVL.

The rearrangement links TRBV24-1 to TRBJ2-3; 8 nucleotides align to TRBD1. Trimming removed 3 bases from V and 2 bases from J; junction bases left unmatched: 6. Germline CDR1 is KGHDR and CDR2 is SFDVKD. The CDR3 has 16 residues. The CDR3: CATSDPGQGYTDTQYF. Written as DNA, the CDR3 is TGTGCCACCAGTGATCCCGGACAGGGATACACAGATACGCAGTATTTT.

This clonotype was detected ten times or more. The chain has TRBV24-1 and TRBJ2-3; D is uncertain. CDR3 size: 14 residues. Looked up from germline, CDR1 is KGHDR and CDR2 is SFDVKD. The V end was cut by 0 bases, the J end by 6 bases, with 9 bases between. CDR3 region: CATSDLDPLDTQYF. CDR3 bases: TGTGCCACCAGTGATTTGGATCCTCTGGATACGCAGTATTTT.

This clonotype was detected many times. This CDR3 is CASPGGATDTQYF. CDR3 nucleotides: TGTGCCAGTCCTGGGGGAGCCACAGATACGCAGTATTTT. The rearrangement links TRBV7-2 to TRBJ2-3; tentatively, D is TRBD1 or TRBD2 (5 bases each). The length of the CDR3 is 13 residues. CDR1 is SGHTA, CDR2 FQGNSA, per germline. The ends were cut back, 9 bases at V and 2 bases at J, with 12 bases in the middle. The complete variable domain, with remaining parts taken from reference TRBV7-2 and TRBJ2-3, reads GAGVSQSPSNKVTEKGKDVELRCDPISGHTALYWYRQSLGQGLEFLIYFQGNSAPDKSGLPSDRFSAERTGGSVSTLTIQRTQQEDSAVYLCASPGGATDTQYFGPGTRLTVL.

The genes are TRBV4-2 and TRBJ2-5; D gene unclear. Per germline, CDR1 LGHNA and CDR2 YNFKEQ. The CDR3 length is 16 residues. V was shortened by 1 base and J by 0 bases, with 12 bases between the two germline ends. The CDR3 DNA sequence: TGTGCCAGCAGCCAAGGTGCCACTGTGTACCAAGAGACCCAGTACTTC. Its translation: CASSQGATVYQETQYF.

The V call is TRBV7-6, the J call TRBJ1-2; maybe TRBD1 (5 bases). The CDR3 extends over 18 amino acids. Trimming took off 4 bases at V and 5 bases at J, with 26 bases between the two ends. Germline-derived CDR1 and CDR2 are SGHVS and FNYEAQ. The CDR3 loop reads CASSWDRDQNPLKYGYTF. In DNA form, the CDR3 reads TGTGCCAGCAGCTGGGACCGGGACCAGAACCCCCTAAAATATGGCTACACCTTC.

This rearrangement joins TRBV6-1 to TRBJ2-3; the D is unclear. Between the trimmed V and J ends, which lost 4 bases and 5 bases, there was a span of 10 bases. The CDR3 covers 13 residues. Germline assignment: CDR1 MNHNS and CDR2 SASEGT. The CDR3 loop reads CASSVSLGDTQYF. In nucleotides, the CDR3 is TGTGCCAGCAGTGTTAGCTTAGGAGATACGCAGTATTTT.

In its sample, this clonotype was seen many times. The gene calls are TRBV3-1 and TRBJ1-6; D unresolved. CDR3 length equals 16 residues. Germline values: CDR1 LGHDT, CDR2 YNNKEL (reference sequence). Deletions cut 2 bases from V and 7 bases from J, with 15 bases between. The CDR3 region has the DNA TGTGCCAGCAGCCAATCCGGGGTCGGATTCAATTCACCCCTCCACTTT. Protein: CASSQSGVGFNSPLHF.

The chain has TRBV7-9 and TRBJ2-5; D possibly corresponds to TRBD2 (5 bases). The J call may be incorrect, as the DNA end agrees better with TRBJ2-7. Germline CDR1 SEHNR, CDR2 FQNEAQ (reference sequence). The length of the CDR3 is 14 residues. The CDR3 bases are TGTGCCAGCAGCCCAGGACTGAGTAACTACGAGCAGTACTTC. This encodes CASSPGLSNYEQYF.